This T cell receptor (beta chain) was recovered during a study of blood T cell repertoires in COVID-19. Study summary: PBMCs, B-cell-depleted T cells, or T cells provided the cDNA or gDNA that made up the material.

Germline values: CDR1 MNHNY, CDR2 SVGAGI (reference sequence). The V gene lost 2 bases and the J gene lost 0 bases, with 7 bases spanning the gap. The CDR3 loop spans 15 amino acids. Assay used: immunoSEQ multiplex PCR; TCRdb lists only in-frame clones, some missing. Among a few hundred thousand clones listed, 87% were seen once. The chain uses TRBV6-6 and TRBJ2-2; D may be TRBD1 (6 bases). Sequencing used peripheral blood. The receptor was derived from a man aged 18-30 years with active or convalescent COVID-19. CDR3 amino acids: CASSYGQTNTGELFF. The CDR3 region has the DNA TGTGCCAGCAGTTACGGACAGACGAACACCGGGGAGCTGTTTTTT.